The source of this T cell receptor (beta chain) is a study of Graves' ophthalmopathy and Graves' hyperthyroidism. Background on the study: Peripheral blood was gathered at first diagnosis, ahead of any treatment whatsoever. Findings of the study overall: Clonotypes were expanded in thyroid at above 0.001 frequency, and most also appeared in blood.

Amplified material comprised TCR beta CDR3 regions derived from RNA transcripts. After a first-round RT-PCR with HTBI primers, a second-round multiplex PCR was run. TCRdb reprocessed the multiplex PCR reads with MiXCR, giving one entry per CDR3 protein. The table lists about 740,000 distinct CDR3 sequences, approximately 40% of them singletons. The germline V gene encodes CDR1 SGHVS and CDR2 FQNEAQ. This CDR3 contains 14 residues. Details on this clonotype: No antigen is known for it.

The origin of this receptor is an adult man with Graves' ophthalmopathy. The rearrangement links TRBV7-8 to TRBJ1-5, with 11 nucleotides matching TRBD1. Sequencing used peripheral blood. CDR3 DNA sequence: TGTGCTAGTGGGACAGGGGGTGGCAATCAGCCCCAGCATTTT. It is translated as CASGTGGGNQPQHF.